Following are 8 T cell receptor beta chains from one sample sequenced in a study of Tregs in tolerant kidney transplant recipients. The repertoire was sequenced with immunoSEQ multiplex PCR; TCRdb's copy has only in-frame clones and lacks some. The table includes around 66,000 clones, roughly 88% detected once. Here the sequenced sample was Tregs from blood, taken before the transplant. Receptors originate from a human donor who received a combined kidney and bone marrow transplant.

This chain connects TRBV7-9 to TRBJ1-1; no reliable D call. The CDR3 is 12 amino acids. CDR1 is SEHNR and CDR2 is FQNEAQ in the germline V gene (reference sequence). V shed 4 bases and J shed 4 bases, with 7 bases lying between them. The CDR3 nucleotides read TGTGCCAGCAGCTCCGCGGTCACTGAAGCTTTCTTT. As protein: CASSSAVTEAFF.

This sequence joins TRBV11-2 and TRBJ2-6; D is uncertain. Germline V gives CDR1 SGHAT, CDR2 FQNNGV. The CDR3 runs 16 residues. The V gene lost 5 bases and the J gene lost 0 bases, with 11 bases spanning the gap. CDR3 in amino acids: CASSPFILSGANVLTF. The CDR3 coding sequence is TGTGCCAGCAGCCCATTTATTCTCTCTGGGGCCAACGTCCTGACTTTC.

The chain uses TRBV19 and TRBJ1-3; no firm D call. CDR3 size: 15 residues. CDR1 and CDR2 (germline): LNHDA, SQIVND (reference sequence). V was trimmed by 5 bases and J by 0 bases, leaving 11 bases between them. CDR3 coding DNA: TGTGCCAGTAGTGGCGTCGGATACTCTGGAAACACCATATATTTT. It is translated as CASSGVGYSGNTIYF.

The CDR3 nucleotides are TGTGCCAGCTCACCGCAGGGAGGCGGCTACGAGCAGTACTTC. Translated: CASSPQGGGYEQYF. This chain connects TRBV18 to TRBJ2-7; TRBD2 is a possible D gene (6 bases). Germline loops: CDR1 KGHSH, CDR2 LQKENI. The CDR3 runs 14 residues. With 3 bases removed from V and 3 bases from J, the gap between germline ends came to 12 bases. The entire variable domain, with the rest obtained from reference TRBV18 and TRBJ2-7, is as follows: NAGVMQNPRHLVRRRGQEARLRCSPMKGHSHVYWYRQLPEEGLKFMVYLQKENIIDESGMPKERFSAEFPKEGPSILRIQQVVRGDSAAYFCASSPQGGGYEQYFGPGTRLTVT.

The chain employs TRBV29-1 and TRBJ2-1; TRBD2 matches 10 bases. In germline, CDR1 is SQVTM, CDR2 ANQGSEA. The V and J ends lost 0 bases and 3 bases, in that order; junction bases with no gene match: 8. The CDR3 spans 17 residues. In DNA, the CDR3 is TGCAGCGTTGAAGATCATAGGACTAGCGGACACTACAATGAGCAGTTCTTC. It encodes CSVEDHRTSGHYNEQFF.

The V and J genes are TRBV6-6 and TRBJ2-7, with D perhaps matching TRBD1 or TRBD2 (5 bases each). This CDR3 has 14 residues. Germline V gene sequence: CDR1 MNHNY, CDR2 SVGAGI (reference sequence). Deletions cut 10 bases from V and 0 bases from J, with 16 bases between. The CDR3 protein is CATSRDGASYEQYF. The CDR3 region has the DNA TGTGCCACCTCCCGGGACGGGGCCTCCTACGAGCAGTACTTC.

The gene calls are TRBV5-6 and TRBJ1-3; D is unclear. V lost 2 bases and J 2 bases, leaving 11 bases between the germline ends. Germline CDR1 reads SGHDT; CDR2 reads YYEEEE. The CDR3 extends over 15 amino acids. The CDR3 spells CASSFPRIAGNTIYF. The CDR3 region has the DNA TGTGCCAGCAGCTTCCCCAGGATAGCTGGAAACACCATATATTTT.

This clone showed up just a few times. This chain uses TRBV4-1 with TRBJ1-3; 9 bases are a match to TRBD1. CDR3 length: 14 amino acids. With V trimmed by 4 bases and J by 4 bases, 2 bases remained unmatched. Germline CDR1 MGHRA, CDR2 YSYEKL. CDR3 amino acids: CASSPGTGGNTIYF. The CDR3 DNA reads TGCGCCAGCAGCCCCGGGACAGGGGGAAACACCATATATTTT.